This paragraph covers one T cell receptor (beta chain) sequence. The sample is drawn from a study of blood T cell repertoires in COVID-19. Some clones are missing from TCRdb's copy, which holds only in-frame ones; the method was immunoSEQ multiplex PCR. This sample carries 150,000 to 200,000 clones, 85% to 90% of them seen once, and the ten largest clones take roughly 20%. The CDR3 is made up of 16 amino acids. Germline V gene sequence: CDR1 SEHNR, CDR2 FQNEAQ (reference sequence). The ends lost 4 bases at V and 2 bases at J; junction bases unmatched: 6. This clonotype originated in a person aged 70 to 80 with COVID-19, enrolled during active disease. This chain links TRBV7-9 with TRBJ2-3; 10 nucleotides align to TRBD2. Sequencing was done on a sample of peripheral blood. The CDR3 spells CASSYLAGAATDTQYF. The DNA for the CDR3 is TGTGCCAGCAGCTATCTAGCGGGGGCCGCCACAGATACGCAGTATTTT.